The sequence of this T cell receptor (beta chain) was determined in a study of blood T cells in healthy people across ages. A word on this clonotype: The antigen is undetermined.

Alongside a J-beta primer mix, a sample-barcoded 5' primer served in a second PCR lasting about 6 to 11 cycles. TCRdb itself ran the 5' RACE reads through MiXCR, one entry per CDR3 protein. The data show around 1,800,000 distinct CDR3 sequences, 35% to 50% seen once. Regarding the study as a whole: Per million T cells, the diversity of TCR beta decreased roughly linearly as age advanced.

Germline V CDR1 and CDR2: LGHNA, YSLEER. Trimming took 0 bases from V and 7 from J, leaving 7 bases between them. The CDR3 loop spans 13 amino acids. This chain links TRBV4-3 with TRBJ1-5; D gene ambiguous. Specimen: blood. The origin of this receptor is a human donor in good health. This chain's CDR3 is CASSQDQKQPQHF. The CDR3 coding sequence is TGCGCCAGCAGCCAAGATCAAAAGCAGCCCCAGCATTTT.